This T cell receptor (beta chain) was sequenced for a study of monozygotic twins with cystic fibrosis. Findings of the study overall: No link emerged between shared CDR3 counts and age, concordance or severity. In 13 of 16 pairs, V gene usage was closest to the co-twin's.

The method was immunoSEQ multiplex PCR; TCRdb's version includes in-frame clones alone and lacks a portion of them. Altogether tens of thousands of clones are present, 80% to 90% being singletons, with the ten largest covering more than 0.9%. In this sample, this clone turned up once. The antigen is undetermined. The germline CDR1 and CDR2 sequences are SGHRS and YFSETQ. This CDR3 spans 13 amino acids. The V gene lost 0 bases and the J gene lost 10 bases, with 13 bases spanning the gap. This receptor was taken from a young woman with cystic fibrosis. The gene calls are TRBV5-1 and TRBJ1-2, with a weak D call TRBD1 (5 bases). Sequenced sample: blood. The CDR3 bases are TGCGCCAGCAGCTTGGGAGGGACTTACGACTACACCTTC. Its protein product is CASSLGGTYDYTF.